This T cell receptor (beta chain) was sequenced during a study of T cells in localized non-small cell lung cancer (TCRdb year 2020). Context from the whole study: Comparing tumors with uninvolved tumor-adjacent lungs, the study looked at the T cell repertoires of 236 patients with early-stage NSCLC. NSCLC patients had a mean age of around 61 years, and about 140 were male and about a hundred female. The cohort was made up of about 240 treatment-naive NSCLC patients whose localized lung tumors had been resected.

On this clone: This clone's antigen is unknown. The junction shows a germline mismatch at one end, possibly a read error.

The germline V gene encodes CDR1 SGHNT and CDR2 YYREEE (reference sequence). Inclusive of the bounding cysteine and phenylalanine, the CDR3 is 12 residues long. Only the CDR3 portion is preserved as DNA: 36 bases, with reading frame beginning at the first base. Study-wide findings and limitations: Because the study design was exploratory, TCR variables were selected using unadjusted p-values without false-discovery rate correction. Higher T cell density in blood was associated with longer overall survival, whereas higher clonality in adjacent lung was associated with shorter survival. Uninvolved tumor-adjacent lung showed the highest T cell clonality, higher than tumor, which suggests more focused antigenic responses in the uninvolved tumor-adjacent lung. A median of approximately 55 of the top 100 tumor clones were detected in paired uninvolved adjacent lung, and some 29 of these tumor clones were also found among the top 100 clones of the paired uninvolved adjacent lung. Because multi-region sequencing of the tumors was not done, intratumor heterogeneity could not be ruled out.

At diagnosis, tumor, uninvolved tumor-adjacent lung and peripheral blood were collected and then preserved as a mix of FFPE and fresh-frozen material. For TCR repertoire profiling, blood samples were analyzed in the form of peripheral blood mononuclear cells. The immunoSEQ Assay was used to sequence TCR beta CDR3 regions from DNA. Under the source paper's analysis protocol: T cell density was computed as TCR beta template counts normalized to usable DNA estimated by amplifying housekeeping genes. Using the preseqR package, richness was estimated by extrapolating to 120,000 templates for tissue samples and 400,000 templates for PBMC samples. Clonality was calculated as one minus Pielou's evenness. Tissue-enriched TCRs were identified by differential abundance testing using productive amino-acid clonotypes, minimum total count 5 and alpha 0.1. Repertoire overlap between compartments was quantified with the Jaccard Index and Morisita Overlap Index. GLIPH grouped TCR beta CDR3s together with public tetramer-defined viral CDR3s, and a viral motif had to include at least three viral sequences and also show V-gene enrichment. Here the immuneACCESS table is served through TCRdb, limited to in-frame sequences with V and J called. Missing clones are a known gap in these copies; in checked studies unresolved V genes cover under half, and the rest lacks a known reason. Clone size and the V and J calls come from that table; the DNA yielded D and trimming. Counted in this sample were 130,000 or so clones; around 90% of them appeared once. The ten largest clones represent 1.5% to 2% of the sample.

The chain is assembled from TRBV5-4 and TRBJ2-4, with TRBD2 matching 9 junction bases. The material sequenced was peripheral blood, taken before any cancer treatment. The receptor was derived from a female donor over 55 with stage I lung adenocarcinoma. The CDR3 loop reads CASSPFSGRREF. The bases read TGTGCCAGCAGCCCATTTAGCGGGAGAAGGGAGTTC.